The 12 T cell receptor beta chains in this list originate from one sample, sequenced in a study of T cell responses to AZD1222 COVID-19 vaccine. This table comes from immunoSEQ multiplex PCR, and its TCRdb copy is limited to in-frame clones, with some not included. Among roughly 89,000 clones listed, roughly 90% were seen once. This material consisted of peripheral blood, taken on day 0 of MenACWY control vaccination. These receptors all stem from an adult in good health.

The genes are TRBV30 and TRBJ2-1, with D hard to call. Germline-derived CDR1 and CDR2 are GTSNPN and SVGIG (reference sequence). The length of the CDR3 is 11 residues. Trimming took off 5 bases at V and 4 bases at J, with 6 bases between the two ends. The CDR3 sequence is CAWFSYNEQFF. DNA for the CDR3: TGTGCCTGGTTCTCTTACAATGAGCAGTTCTTC.

V gene TRBV3-1 (or the pseudogene TRBV3-2) combines with J gene TRBJ1-1; D is unclear. Germline CDR1 and CDR2: LGHDT and YNNKEL (reference sequence). The CDR3 has 13 amino acids. V was cut by 2 bases and J by 2 bases, with 6 bases left in between. As DNA, the CDR3 is TGTGCCAGCAGCCAAAATATCAACACTGAAGCTTTCTTT. Its translation is CASSQNINTEAFF.

The chain combines TRBV6-2 or TRBV6-3 with TRBJ1-4; D possibly corresponds to TRBD1 (5 bases). This CDR3 is 15 amino acids long. Germline V gene sequence: CDR1 MNHEY, CDR2 SVGEGT. V was shortened by 3 bases and J by 8 bases, with 16 bases between the two germline ends. Written as DNA, the CDR3 is TGTGCCAGCAGTTATGCCCAGGGCCACCGGGAAAAACTGTTTTTT. Translating gives CASSYAQGHREKLFF.

The V call is TRBV6-5, the J call TRBJ1-1; D gene uncertain. V lost 2 bases, J lost 1 base, and 11 bases lay in between. Germline CDR1 is MNHEY and CDR2 is SVGAGI. This CDR3 region has 15 residues. CDR3 sequence reads: CASSYLDRENTEAFF. CDR3 nucleotides: TGTGCCAGCAGTTACCTGGACCGGGAGAACACTGAAGCTTTCTTT.

The genes are TRBV6-6 and TRBJ1-4, with D unclear. Germline V gene data show CDR1 as MNHNY and CDR2 as SVGAGI (reference sequence). The CDR3 is 13 residues long. V shed 5 bases and J shed 5 bases, with 9 bases lying between them. In nucleotides, the CDR3 is TGTGCCAGCAGTCCCGGGCTGAATGAAAAACTGTTTTTT. Translating gives CASSPGLNEKLFF.

The chain couples TRBV5-1 to TRBJ1-5, with a possible D match to TRBD1 (5 bases). CDR3 size: 15 residues. Trimming stripped 1 base from V and 1 base from J, with 9 bases between. CDR1 is SGHRS and CDR2 is YFSETQ in the germline V gene. The DNA of the CDR3 is TGCGCCAGCAGCTTGTGGGGGAAAAGCAATCAGCCCCAGCATTTT. Encoded protein: CASSLWGKSNQPQHF. Looking up the rest from reference TRBV5-1 and TRBJ1-5 gives the full variable domain: KAGVTQTPRYLIKTRGQQVTLSCSPISGHRSVSWYQQTPGQGLQFLFEYFSETQRNKGNFPGRFSGRQFSNSRSEMNVSTLELGDSALYLCASSLWGKSNQPQHFGDGTRLSIL.

The chain employs TRBV7-8 and TRBJ2-1; maybe TRBD2 (6 bases). CDR1 is SGHVS and CDR2 is FQNEAQ in the germline V gene. V was pared by 1 base and J by 4 bases, with 14 bases between. The CDR3 length is 16 residues. CDR3 bases: TGTGCCAGCAGCTTAGAGGGCGCGGCGGGATACAATGAGCAGTTCTTC. This sequence encodes CASSLEGAAGYNEQFF.

V gene TRBV30 combines with J gene TRBJ1-2; no reliable D call. The CDR3 has 13 residues. Germline CDR1 reads GTSNPN; CDR2 reads SVGIG (reference sequence). Trimming removed 3 bases at V and 0 bases at J, with 8 bases between. CDR3 residues: CAWSTKPNYGYTF. The CDR3 nucleotides read TGTGCCTGGAGCACAAAACCTAACTATGGCTACACCTTC.

The chain carries TRBV20-1 and TRBJ1-2, with 7 bases fitting TRBD1. The CDR3 consists of 15 residues. Germline V gene sequence: CDR1 DFQATT, CDR2 SNEGSKA (reference sequence). The junction had 12 bases not matched to a gene; V was cut back by 4 bases and J by 4 bases. The CDR3 reads CSAIEYDGTVYGYTF. The CDR3 DNA follows: TGCAGTGCTATTGAGTACGACGGGACAGTCTATGGCTACACCTTC.

The chain joins TRBV28 to TRBJ1-2, with D perhaps TRBD1 (5 bases). Trimming cost V 2 bases and J 4 bases, with 8 bases left between them. The CDR3 runs 13 residues. Germline loops: CDR1 MDHEN, CDR2 SYDVKM. The DNA of the CDR3 is TGTGCCAGCAGTTTAATGCAGGGCTATGGCTACACCTTC. The encoded protein is CASSLMQGYGYTF.

This chain connects TRBV18 to TRBJ1-1, with TRBD1 matching 7 bases. Germline CDR1 KGHSH, CDR2 LQKENI. With V trimmed by 5 bases and J by 3 bases, 3 bases remained unmatched. The CDR3 has 13 amino acids. CDR3 sequence: CASSSGTDTEAFF. CDR3 coding DNA: TGTGCCAGCTCATCCGGGACAGACACTGAAGCTTTCTTT.

V usage is TRBV4-3 and J usage is TRBJ1-5, with unresolved D. The CDR3 is 16 residues long. The ends were cut back, 1 base at V and 0 bases at J, with 10 bases in the middle. Germline assignment: CDR1 LGHNA and CDR2 YSLEER. DNA for the CDR3: TGCGCCAGCAGCCAAGGTCTACGGAATAGCAATCAGCCCCAGCATTTT. As protein: CASSQGLRNSNQPQHF.